The entry below describes one T cell receptor (beta chain). This specimen comes from a study of blood T cell repertoires in COVID-19. The overall study: The analysed material was cDNA or gDNA that came from T cells, B-cell-depleted T cells, or PBMCs.

CDR3 size: 15 residues. Unmatched junction bases numbered 8, after V lost 4 bases and J lost 7 bases. The germline V gene has CDR1 LNHDA and CDR2 SQIVND (reference sequence). Profiling relied on immunoSEQ multiplex PCR, and the TCRdb table lists in-frame clones only, not all of them. In the table there are approximately 31,000 clones, around 85% of which are singletons. The V and J genes are TRBV19 and TRBJ2-2; 8 nucleotides line up with TRBD1. The sequenced material came from peripheral blood. This clonotype was obtained from a woman over 75 with active or convalescent COVID-19. This chain's CDR3 is CASSSRQGFIGELFF. In DNA, the CDR3 is TGTGCCAGTAGTAGTAGACAGGGGTTTATCGGGGAGCTGTTTTTT.